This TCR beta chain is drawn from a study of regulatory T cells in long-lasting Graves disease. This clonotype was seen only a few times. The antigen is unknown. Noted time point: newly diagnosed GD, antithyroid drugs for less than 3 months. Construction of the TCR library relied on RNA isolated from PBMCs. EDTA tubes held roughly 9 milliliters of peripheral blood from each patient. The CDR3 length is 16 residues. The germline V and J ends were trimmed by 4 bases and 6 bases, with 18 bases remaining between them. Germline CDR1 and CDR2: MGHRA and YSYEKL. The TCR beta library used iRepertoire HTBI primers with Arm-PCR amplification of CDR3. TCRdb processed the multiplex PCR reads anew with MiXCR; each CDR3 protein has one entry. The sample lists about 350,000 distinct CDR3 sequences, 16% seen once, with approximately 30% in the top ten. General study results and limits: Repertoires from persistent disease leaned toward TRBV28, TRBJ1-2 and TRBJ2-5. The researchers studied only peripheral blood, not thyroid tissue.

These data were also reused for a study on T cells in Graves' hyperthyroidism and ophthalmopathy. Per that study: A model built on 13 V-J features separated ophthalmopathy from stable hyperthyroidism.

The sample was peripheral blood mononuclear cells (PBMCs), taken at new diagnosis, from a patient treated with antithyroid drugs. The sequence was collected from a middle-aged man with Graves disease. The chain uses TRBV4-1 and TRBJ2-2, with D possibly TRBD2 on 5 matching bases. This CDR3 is CASSRGAGVYSGELFF. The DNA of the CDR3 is TGCGCCAGCAGCCGAGGAGCCGGGGTTTATTCCGGGGAGCTGTTTTTT.